The 7 T cell receptor beta chains listed next were all sequenced from one sample in a study of T-cell memory formation after mild COVID-19. TCRdb used MiXCR to reprocess the 5' RACE reads, holding one entry per CDR3 protein. The sample has fewer than 140,000 distinct CDR3 sequences; 15% to 20% are singletons. Input material: PBMCs or a T cell subset sorted from them (not recorded which). These receptors were obtained from an adult woman who had mild COVID-19 (a few samples of this study predate the infection). Cell type and time point are not known.

The gene calls are TRBV7-2 and TRBJ2-1; D is perhaps TRBD1 or TRBD2 (6 bases each). Between the trimmed V and J ends, which lost 4 bases and 10 bases, there was a span of 17 bases. The CDR3 is 14 amino acids. Per the germline V gene, CDR1 is SGHTA and CDR2 is FQGNSA. The CDR3 DNA reads TGTGCCAGCAGCTCCCCCGGAGGGGGTGTCGAGCAGTTCTTC. Its protein is CASSSPGGGVEQFF.

The genes are TRBV13 and TRBJ1-1; TRBD1 agrees at 9 bases. V lost 0 bases, J lost 10 bases, and 9 bases stayed unmatched. Germline V gene data show CDR1 as PRHDT and CDR2 as FYEKMQ (reference sequence). The CDR3 contains 15 residues. The CDR3 protein is CASSLGTGGRAAAFF. The CDR3 nucleotides read TGTGCCAGCAGCTTAGGAACAGGGGGCAGGGCTGCAGCTTTCTTT. Full variable domain (rest looked up from reference TRBV13 and TRBJ1-1): AAGVIQSPRHLIKEKRETATLKCYPIPRHDTVYWYQQGPGQDPQFLISFYEKMQSDKGSIPDRFSAQQFSDYHSELNMSSLELGDSALYFCASSLGTGGRAAAFFGQGTRLTVV.

This clonotype appeared a few times. The chain recombines TRBV7-9 with TRBJ2-1, with a possible D match to TRBD2 (5 bases). Germline CDR1 is SEHNR and CDR2 is FQNEAQ (reference sequence). The CDR3 covers 13 residues. V gave up 4 bases and J gave up 6 bases, with 10 bases separating them. For the CDR3, the DNA is TGTGCCAGCAGCTCTCAGCGGTCCAATGAGCAGTTCTTC. Translated, it gives CASSSQRSNEQFF.

V usage is TRBV27 and J usage is TRBJ2-7, with D possibly being TRBD1 (6 bases). V was shortened by 4 bases and J by 3 bases, with 13 bases between the two germline ends. The CDR3 sequence is 14 residues long. Germline V gene sequence: CDR1 MNHEY, CDR2 SMNVEV (reference sequence). Here the CDR3 DNA reads TGTGCCAGCAGTTGGGCCGGACAGAACTACGAGCAGTACTTC. Protein product: CASSWAGQNYEQYF.

The rearrangement links TRBV20-1 to TRBJ2-7; D unresolved. The V gene lost 1 base and the J gene lost 6 bases, with 7 bases spanning the gap. This CDR3 is built from 11 residues. Germline-derived CDR1 and CDR2 are DFQATT and SNEGSKA (reference sequence). The CDR3 sequence is CSARGLVEQYF. CDR3 nucleotide sequence: TGCAGTGCTAGAGGCCTCGTCGAGCAGTACTTC.

The rearrangement uses TRBV12-3 or TRBV12-4 and TRBJ2-3; TRBD2 might be the D (7 bases). The V end was cut by 5 bases, the J end by 5 bases, with 17 bases between. CDR3 length equals 15 residues. CDR3 DNA sequence: TGTGCCAGCAGTGTTCTTGGGGGGGGCAGAGATACGCAGTATTTT. Protein sequence: CASSVLGGGRDTQYF.

This clonotype was counted many times. The CDR3, as DNA: TGTGCCACCAGTGTAGCGGGAGTAAATGAGCAGTTCTTC. Translated: CATSVAGVNEQFF. The rearrangement joins TRBV24-1 to TRBJ2-1, with TRBD2 matching over 9 bases. V lost 5 bases and J lost 7; bases outside the gene matches: 2. Germline values: CDR1 KGHDR, CDR2 SFDVKD. The CDR3 loop spans 13 amino acids.